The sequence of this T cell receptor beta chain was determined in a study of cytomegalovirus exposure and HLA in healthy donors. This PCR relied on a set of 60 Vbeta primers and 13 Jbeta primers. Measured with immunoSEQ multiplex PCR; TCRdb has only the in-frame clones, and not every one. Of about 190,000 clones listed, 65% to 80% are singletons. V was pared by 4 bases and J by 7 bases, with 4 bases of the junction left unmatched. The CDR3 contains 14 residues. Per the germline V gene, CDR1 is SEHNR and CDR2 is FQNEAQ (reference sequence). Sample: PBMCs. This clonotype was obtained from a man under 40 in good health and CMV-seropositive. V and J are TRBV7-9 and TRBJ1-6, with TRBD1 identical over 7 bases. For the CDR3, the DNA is TGTGCCAGCAGCTCCCGACAGGGAAATTCACCCCTCCACTTT. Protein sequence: CASSSRQGNSPLHF.